The rows below give T cell receptor beta chains drawn from one sample of a study of blood T cell repertoires in COVID-19. TCRdb keeps only in-frame clones here, not all; method: immunoSEQ multiplex PCR. The top ten hold more than 7% of the sample, which has 150,000 to 200,000 clones, around 74% seen once. The sample was peripheral blood. These receptors were taken from a woman between 55 and 75 years old with COVID-19, enrolled during active disease. CDR3s include the opening cysteine and the closing phenylalanine or tryptophan. D genes are given only for firm matches. Clone size is shown for a subset of rows, as once, few, many or a class of expanded clone.

V	size	J	D	CDR3	DNA
TRBV7-9	once	TRBJ2-7	TRBD1	CASRDGTVYEQYF	TGTGCCAGCAGAGACGGGACAGTCTACGAGCAGTACTTC
TRBV6-2/TRBV6-3	once	TRBJ2-4	.	CASSPSGSNIQYF	TGTGCCAGCAGCCCTTCGGGGTCAAACATTCAGTACTTC
TRBV14	.	TRBJ2-5	TRBD2	CASSSGLAKTQYF	TGTGCCAGCAGCTCTGGACTAGCGAAGACCCAGTACTTC
TRBV7-2	once	TRBJ2-3	.	CASSLELATDTQYF	TGTGCCAGCAGCTTAGAGTTAGCCACAGATACGCAGTATTTT
TRBV7-8	.	TRBJ1-2	TRBD1	CASSLLRPEGGGYGYTF	TGTGCCAGCAGCTTATTACGCCCCGAAGGGGGCGGCTATGGCTACACCTTC
TRBV3-1/TRBV3-2	.	TRBJ2-1	.	CASSQNPAAQFF	TGTGCCAGCAGCCAAAACCCCGCGGCGCAGTTCTTC
TRBV5-4	.	TRBJ2-5	.	CASSLPGLQETQYF	TGTGCCAGCAGCTTGCCTGGGCTCCAAGAGACCCAGTACTTC
TRBV4-1	once	TRBJ2-1	.	CASSQYGDSYNEQFF	TGCGCCAGCAGCCAATACGGGGACTCCTACAATGAGCAGTTCTTC
TRBV28	.	TRBJ2-7	TRBD1	CASSVLGQGTYEQYF	TGTGCCAGCAGCGTTTTGGGACAGGGGACCTACGAGCAGTACTTC
TRBV28	many	TRBJ2-7	TRBD2	CASSPLAGGPVYEQYF	TGTGCCAGCAGTCCCTTAGCGGGAGGGCCAGTGTACGAGCAGTACTTC
TRBV29-1	.	TRBJ1-4	.	CSVAGEGEKLFF	TGCAGCGTTGCAGGGGAGGGGGAAAAACTGTTTTTT
TRBV9	.	TRBJ2-1	.	CASSVSSGSRYNEQFF	TGTGCCAGCAGCGTAAGCAGCGGCAGCAGGTACAATGAGCAGTTCTTC
TRBV5-4	few	TRBJ2-7	.	CASSLGLPTTYEQYF	TGTGCCAGCAGCTTGGGACTACCAACCACCTACGAGCAGTACTTC
TRBV6-1	.	TRBJ2-1	TRBD2	CASSETSGSPINGQFF	TGTGCCAGCAGTGAAACGAGCGGGAGCCCTATTAACGGGCAGTTCTTC
TRBV5-1	.	TRBJ2-2	.	CASSLYGAGTGELFF	TGCGCCAGCAGCTTGTATGGGGCTGGCACCGGGGAGCTGTTTTTT
TRBV6-5	.	TRBJ1-5	.	CASSYSGAGLNQPQHF	TGTGCCAGCAGTTACTCTGGGGCGGGGTTGAATCAGCCCCAGCATTTT
TRBV4-1	.	TRBJ2-6	.	CASSSPQPGGANVLTF	TGCGCCAGCAGCTCACCACAACCGGGGGGGGCCAACGTCCTGACTTTC
TRBV15	.	TRBJ2-3	.	CATSGATVTDTQYF	TGTGCCACCAGCGGGGCGACAGTCACAGATACGCAGTATTTT
TRBV6-5	.	TRBJ1-2	TRBD1	CASSRDRVYGYTF	TGTGCCAGCAGTCGAGACAGGGTCTATGGCTACACCTTC
TRBV5-1	.	TRBJ2-2	TRBD2	CASSSSGRAPGELFF	TGCGCCAGCAGCAGTAGCGGGAGGGCCCCCGGGGAGCTGTTTTTT
TRBV2	.	TRBJ1-4	.	CASSPSGMMNEKLFF	TGTGCCAGCAGCCCGTCGGGGATGATGAATGAAAAACTGTTTTTT
TRBV6-5	few	TRBJ1-2	TRBD1	CASSYSGDRGRGYTF	TGTGCCAGCAGTTACTCAGGGGACAGGGGGAGAGGCTACACCTTC
TRBV2	.	TRBJ1-2	TRBD1	CASSSGTGGGSYGYTF	TGTGCCAGCAGTTCCGGGACAGGGGGGGGTAGCTATGGCTACACCTTC
TRBV7-2	.	TRBJ2-3	TRBD1	CASSSDRGLDTQYF	TGTGCCAGCAGCTCGGACAGGGGGCTCGATACGCAGTATTTT
TRBV18	.	TRBJ2-7	TRBD1	CASSPTNRGEQYF	TGTGCCAGCTCACCGACTAACAGGGGCGAGCAGTACTTC
TRBV5-1	.	TRBJ1-5	TRBD1	CASSLDGQGNQPQHF	TGCGCCAGCAGCTTGGATGGACAGGGGAATCAGCCCCAGCATTTT
TRBV5-6	.	TRBJ1-1	.	CASTGTGKGSEAFF	TGTGCCAGCACAGGCACAGGGAAAGGGTCTGAAGCTTTCTTT
TRBV6-5	many	TRBJ1-5	TRBD1	CASSWETGGNQPQHF	TGTGCCAGCAGTTGGGAGACAGGGGGCAATCAGCCCCAGCATTTT
TRBV30	once	TRBJ2-1	.	CAWSVLGALNEQFF	TGTGCCTGGAGTGTACTGGGGGCCCTCAATGAGCAGTTCTTC
TRBV7-8	many	TRBJ2-2	TRBD2	CASSLFRTATGGDTGELFF	TGTGCCAGCAGCTTGTTTCGGACAGCTACCGGGGGGGACACCGGGGAGCTGTTTTTT
TRBV28	.	TRBJ1-1	.	CASKQGIENTEAFF	TGTGCCAGCAAGCAGGGTATAGAGAACACTGAAGCTTTCTTT
TRBV19	.	TRBJ2-3	TRBD1	CASRAKQGATDTQYF	TGTGCCAGTAGAGCGAAACAGGGGGCCACAGATACGCAGTATTTT
TRBV6-5	.	TRBJ1-1	.	CASRPYSDSRTEAFF	TGTGCCAGCAGGCCCTATTCGGACTCCCGCACTGAAGCTTTCTTT
TRBV19	.	TRBJ1-5	.	CASSEVILQPQHF	TGTGCCAGTAGTGAGGTCATCTTGCAGCCCCAGCATTTT
TRBV15	.	TRBJ2-5	.	CATSRDRASQETQYF	TGTGCCACCAGCAGAGATCGTGCGTCCCAAGAGACCCAGTACTTC
TRBV27	.	TRBJ2-4	TRBD1	CASIIGTGGNIQYF	TGTGCCAGCATAATAGGGACAGGGGGGAACATTCAGTACTTC